This entry features one T cell receptor (beta chain) sequence. Its recognized antigen is unknown. Base quality data are lacking; no much larger clone is found one base away. Preparation of the library involved the immunoSEQ multiplex PCR assay. For the multiplex PCR, a mixture combining 60 forward primers for TCR Vbeta segments and 13 reverse primers for TCR Jbeta segments was used. The CDR3 region of rearranged TCR beta genes was amplified from genomic DNA by a multiplex PCR assay. Amplified TCR beta libraries were sequenced as 87-base-pair reads on the Illumina HiSeq System. In the paper's pipeline: A later analysis tallied 70 million to 100 million unique TCR beta chains across the 666 repertoires, and about 12 million of those chains were shared by two or more donors. A nearest-neighbor algorithm error-corrected the raw reads and collapsed the reads into unique sequences, merging closely related sequences to remove PCR and sequencing errors. To assign V, D and J gene segments, CDR3 sequences were aligned to IMGT reference sequences. For a sequence to be retained, at least a six-nucleotide match to both a V gene segment and a J gene segment was required. A rearrangement counted as productive if the CDR3 had no stop codons and remained in frame with V and J, and every other rearrangement counted as non-productive. Following IMGT convention, CDR3 was defined as the stretch from the second conserved V-encoded cysteine up to the conserved J-encoded phenylalanine. The earlier analysis of 587 of the donors excluded sequences that lacked an unambiguous match to a single V gene segment. An earlier analysis of 587 of the donors called V segments functional above 56.7% productive rearrangements and segregating when the between-donor standard deviation exceeded 5%. To diagnose cytomegalovirus status from the catalog of TCR beta chain sequences, a statistical classification framework was built. In a later analysis, TCR nucleotide sequences were compared against IMGT/GENE-DB human TR gene sequences so that V and J genes could be assigned. Using the TCRdist pipeline, a later analysis assigned CDR3 sequences along with most-parsimonious VDJ recombination scenarios. In a later analysis, each TCR beta chain was defined by its CDR3 amino acid sequence together with its V-gene family, and reads lacking a unique V-gene family were excluded. To address suspected cross-contamination and a sequencing artifact, a later analysis removed a few hundred highly shared, low-generation-probability nucleotide sequences. For each public chain, a later analysis derived a clonal expansion index from normalized ranks of inferred template counts within each repertoire. In a later analysis, generation probabilities were computed with a VDJ recombination model fitted to out-of-frame rearrangements, and the resulting probabilities were checked against IGoR. Hypergeometric tests were used in a later analysis to score TCR-TCR, TCR-HLA and TCR-CMV co-occurrence, with a repertoire-size bias correction applied to the TCR pairs. To estimate false discovery rates, a later analysis permuted the HLA or CMV assignments 20 times. In a later analysis, co-occurring TCRs were grouped using DBSCAN, and TCRdist sequence similarity was added for clustering within HLA-allele-positive subsets. Repertoires with fewer than 30,000 or more than 120,000 public chains, plus five repertoires with anomalous nucleotide sharing, were excluded from co-occurrence clustering. TCRdb's version of the immuneACCESS table is confined to in-frame rearrangements and falls short of the full clone set. An unresolved V gene accounts for under half of the shortfall where checked; the remainder is of unknown origin. V, J and clone size are those of that table, while D and trimming were read from the DNA. The sample contains fewer than 130,000 clones, around 76% of them found a single time. Under 15% of the sample belongs to the ten largest clones.

The data stem from a study of cytomegalovirus exposure and HLA in healthy donors (dated by TCRdb to about 2017). In the study overall: According to an earlier analysis of a few hundred of the donors, some 170 million T cells yielded over 90 million unique TCR beta sequences and about 280 Gb of sequence data. Using immunosequencing, the study profiled T cell repertoires from about 610 subjects and related those repertoires to cytomegalovirus serostatus. In a later analysis, previously published TCR beta repertoires from 550 to 700 donors were re-analyzed and high-resolution HLA genotyping was added so that TCR occurrence patterns could be studied. The number of donors typed differed by locus, with about 629-640 for A, B, C, DRB1 and DQB1, around 500 for DQA1, over 600 for DPA1, and over 400 for DPB1. Roughly 320 gigabases of sequencing data and around 80 million unique TCR sequences made up an early release that covered approximately 650 HLA-typed donors. In the later analysis, no new phenotypic data were used to find candidate immune exposures; instead, reliance was placed on TCR beta sequences and their occurrence across donors. Both class I and class II loci were covered by HLA typing, at four-digit resolution. An earlier analysis of 500 to 750 of the donors applied high-throughput TCR beta sequencing to assess whether each TCR beta V gene segment acted as functional or pseudogenic. Across approximately 400 genotyped donors of the cohort, an average of roughly 250,000 unique TCR beta nucleotide sequences per donor were sequenced, and 15% to 20% of those sequences were non-productive. Roughly 5 DR-DQ haplotypes were handled as single units for association and clustering, since linkage in the cohort was strong. To predict cytomegalovirus infection status, the study combined high-throughput TCR immunosequencing, statistical association of individual TCRs with disease status, and machine learning. The aim of the study was to test whether cataloging public T cell receptors could identify signatures of past pathogen exposure. All discovery cohort repertoires had been generated on a single sequencing platform. Among the approximately 400 genotyped donors, about 83% belonged to the genetic ancestry cluster associated with self-reported Caucasian donors. A later genetic analysis took genome-wide SNP genotypes for about three fifths of the roughly 670 donors and used that subset as a discovery cohort. Donor age, sex, ethnicity and CMV serostatus were collected together with the repertoire data. In addition to the first cohort of about 650 subjects, a separate validation cohort of about 120 different subjects was used. Beyond this particular receptor, the publication reports: An earlier analysis of 587 of the donors showed that most TCR beta V segments appeared in productive rearrangements either about 90% or about 30% of the time, which broadly matched IMGT annotations. At a false discovery rate of 0.05, a later analysis linked 15,000 to 20,000 TCR beta sequences to specific HLA alleles. In a later analysis, the rate of TCR association differed among HLA loci, with DRB1 alleles having the most associated TCRs and HLA-C alleles having the fewest. Correlated functional status among segregating V segments might reflect linkage disequilibrium, but an unknown experimental factor could not be ruled out. Because HLA typing was unavailable for some donors at each locus, only the typed subset was used in association tests. A later analysis reported that several top co-occurrence clusters appeared linked to parvovirus B19, influenza, CMV and Epstein-Barr virus. In a later analysis, HLA-associated TCR beta chains showed more clonal expansion and lower generation probabilities than non-associated chains that were equally common. Assigning TCR associations to individual alleles was difficult when HLA alleles, especially DR and DQ, strongly co-occurred. Because counts were too low, roughly 18 rarely observed V segments, including chromosome 9 orphons, were left out of the earlier analysis of over 550 of the donors. A group of highly shared sequence variants was considered likely to be a technical artifact of the sequencing pipeline. The authors suggested that the approach could potentially be generalized to other disease states and immunological phenotypes. A further reported finding was that TCR beta sequences accurately predicted the HLA-A and HLA-B alleles for most subjects in the first cohort. The study gave a list of some 150 TCR beta chains associated with cytomegalovirus. The classifier was reported to diagnose cytomegalovirus status with high specificity and sensitivity in both the original cohort and the validation cohort. V-gene and J-gene trimming of TCR beta chains was associated with a missense DCLRE1C variant in a later genetic analysis, and the association was replicated in an independent cohort. Most CMV-associated TCR beta chains appeared to be HLA-restricted in a later analysis, and the HLA associations seemed to be driven largely by CMV exposure. The 87-base-pair reads could not distinguish some IMGT-functional V segments, including TRBV6-2 and TRBV6-3, so those segments were excluded. In this cohort, only TCR beta chains were sequenced, and detectable features were limited by the absence of alpha or paired-chain data. Most TCR sequences were seen in very few donors, while some public TCRs were found in many individuals. Immune exposure information for the cohort was limited to CMV serostatus. According to a later genetic analysis, donors in an Asian-associated ancestry cluster had fewer N-insertions in productive TCRs than the approximately 650-donor mean. Sequencing depth was assumed to be roughly uniform across donors in the presence/absence analyses, though that assumption may not hold. Three of the identified cytomegalovirus-associated TCR beta chains were confirmed in vitro to be specific for cytomegalovirus antigens.

In total, 500 to 700 healthy bone marrow donors made up the cohort. Cohort members were all nominally healthy when sampled, although unrecorded immune exposures were likely present. The donor tested CMV seropositive and was one of the 289 seropositive cohort members. Every donor gave a peripheral blood sample, and the peripheral blood mononuclear cells from that sample were used for TCR beta sequencing. Genomic DNA extraction from the blood cell samples was performed with the Qiagen DNeasy Blood Extraction Kit. The CDR3 runs 18 amino acids, cysteine and phenylalanine included. Only CDR3 DNA is held: 54 bases, read in frame from base 1. Sequences GTSNPN (CDR1) and SVGIG (CDR2) are obtained from the germline V gene (reference sequence).

The sequence derives from a man under 40 in good health and CMV-seropositive. Recombination linked TRBV30 to TRBJ2-5; TRBD2 fits 7 bases in the junction. Gene TRBJ2-7 matches the end of the DNA better, so the J call may be wrong. The specimen was PBMCs. The bases are TGTGCCTGGAGTGTACGTAGGTCGCAAGGGACTATCTCCTACGAGCAGTACTTC. It specifies CAWSVRRSQGTISYEQYF.